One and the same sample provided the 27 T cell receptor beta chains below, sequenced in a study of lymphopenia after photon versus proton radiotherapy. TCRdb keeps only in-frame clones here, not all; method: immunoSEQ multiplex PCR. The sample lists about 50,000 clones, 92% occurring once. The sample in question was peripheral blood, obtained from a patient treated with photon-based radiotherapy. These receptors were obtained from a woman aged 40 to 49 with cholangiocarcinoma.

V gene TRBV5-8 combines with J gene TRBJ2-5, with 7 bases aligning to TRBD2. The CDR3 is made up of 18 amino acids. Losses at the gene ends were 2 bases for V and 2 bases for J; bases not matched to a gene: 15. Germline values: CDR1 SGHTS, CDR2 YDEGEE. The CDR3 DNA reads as TGTGCCAGCAGCTTTACGTTGTCCGCGGGAGCTCGACAAGAGACCCAGTACTTC. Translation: CASSFTLSAGARQETQYF.

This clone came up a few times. CDR3 loop: CASSPGGATEAFF. Written as DNA, the CDR3 is TGTGCCAGCAGTCCAGGGGGCGCAACTGAAGCTTTCTTT. The rearrangement joins TRBV27 to TRBJ1-1; 8 bases line up with TRBD1. Germline V gives CDR1 MNHEY, CDR2 SMNVEV (reference sequence). This CDR3 has 13 amino acids. The trim removed 5 bases at V and 5 bases at J, leaving 4 bases unmatched.

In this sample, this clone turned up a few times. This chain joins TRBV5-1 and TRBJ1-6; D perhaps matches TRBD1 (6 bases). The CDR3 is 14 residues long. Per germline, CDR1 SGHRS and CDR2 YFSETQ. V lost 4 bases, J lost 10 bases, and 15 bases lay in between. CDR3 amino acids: CASSILDRASPLHF. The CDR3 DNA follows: TGCGCCAGCAGCATACTGGACAGAGCCTCACCCCTCCACTTT. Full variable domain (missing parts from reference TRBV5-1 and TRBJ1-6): KAGVTQTPRYLIKTRGQQVTLSCSPISGHRSVSWYQQTPGQGLQFLFEYFSETQRNKGNFPGRFSGRQFSNSRSEMNVSTLELGDSALYLCASSILDRASPLHFGNGTRLTVT.

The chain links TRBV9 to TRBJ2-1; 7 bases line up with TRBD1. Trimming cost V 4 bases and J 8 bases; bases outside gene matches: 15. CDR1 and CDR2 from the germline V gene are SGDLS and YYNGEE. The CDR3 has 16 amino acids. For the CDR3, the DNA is TGTGCCAGCAGCTACCTGCCGGGACAGATCCCCGATGAGCAGTTCTTC. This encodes CASSYLPGQIPDEQFF.

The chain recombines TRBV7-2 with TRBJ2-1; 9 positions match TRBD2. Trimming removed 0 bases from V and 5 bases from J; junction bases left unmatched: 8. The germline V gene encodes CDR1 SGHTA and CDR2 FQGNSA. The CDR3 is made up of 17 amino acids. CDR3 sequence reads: CASSLAGTSRPNNEQFF. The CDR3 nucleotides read TGTGCCAGCAGCTTAGCGGGGACTAGCAGGCCAAACAATGAGCAGTTCTTC. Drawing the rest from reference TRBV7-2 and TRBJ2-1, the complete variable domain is GAGVSQSPSNKVTEKGKDVELRCDPISGHTALYWYRQSLGQGLEFLIYFQGNSAPDKSGLPSDRFSAERTGGSVSTLTIQRTQQEDSAVYLCASSLAGTSRPNNEQFFGPGTRLTVL.

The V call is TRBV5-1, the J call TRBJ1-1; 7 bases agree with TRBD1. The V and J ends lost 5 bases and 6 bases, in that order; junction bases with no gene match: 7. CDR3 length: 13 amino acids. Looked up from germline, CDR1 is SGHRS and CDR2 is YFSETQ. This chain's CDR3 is CASRIAGTAEAFF. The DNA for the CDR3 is TGCGCCAGCAGGATCGCCGGGACAGCTGAAGCTTTCTTT.

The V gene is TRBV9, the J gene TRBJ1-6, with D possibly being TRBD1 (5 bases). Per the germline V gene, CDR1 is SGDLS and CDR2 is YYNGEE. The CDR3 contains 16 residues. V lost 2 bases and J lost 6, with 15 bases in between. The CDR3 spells CASSVGGFRANSPLHF. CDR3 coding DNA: TGTGCCAGCAGCGTGGGGGGTTTCAGGGCTAATTCACCCCTCCACTTT.

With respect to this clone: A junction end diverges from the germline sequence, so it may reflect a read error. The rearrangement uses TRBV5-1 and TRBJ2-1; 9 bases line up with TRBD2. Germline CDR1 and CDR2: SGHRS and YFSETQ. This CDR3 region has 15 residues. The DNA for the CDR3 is TGCGTCAGCAGCAAGAGCGGGGGGCCCGACAATGAGCAGTTCTTC. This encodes CVSSKSGGPDNEQFF.

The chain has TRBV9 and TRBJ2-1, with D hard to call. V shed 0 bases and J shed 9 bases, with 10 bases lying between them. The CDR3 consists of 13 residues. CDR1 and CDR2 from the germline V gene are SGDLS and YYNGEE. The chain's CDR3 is CASSVAQVGEQFF. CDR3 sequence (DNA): TGTGCCAGCAGCGTAGCCCAAGTGGGTGAGCAGTTCTTC.

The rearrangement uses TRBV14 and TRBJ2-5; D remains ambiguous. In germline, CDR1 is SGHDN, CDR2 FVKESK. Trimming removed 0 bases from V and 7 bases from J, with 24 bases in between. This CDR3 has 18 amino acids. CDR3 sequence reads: CASSQDSRTLFGLGTQYF. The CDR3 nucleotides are TGTGCCAGCAGCCAAGATTCGCGGACCCTATTTGGGTTGGGGACCCAGTACTTC.

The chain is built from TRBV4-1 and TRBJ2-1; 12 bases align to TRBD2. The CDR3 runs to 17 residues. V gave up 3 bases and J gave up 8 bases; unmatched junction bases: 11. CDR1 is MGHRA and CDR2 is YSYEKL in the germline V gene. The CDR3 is CASSQGTLAGGPDEQFF. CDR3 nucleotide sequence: TGCGCCAGCAGCCAGGGGACCCTAGCGGGGGGGCCTGATGAGCAGTTCTTC.

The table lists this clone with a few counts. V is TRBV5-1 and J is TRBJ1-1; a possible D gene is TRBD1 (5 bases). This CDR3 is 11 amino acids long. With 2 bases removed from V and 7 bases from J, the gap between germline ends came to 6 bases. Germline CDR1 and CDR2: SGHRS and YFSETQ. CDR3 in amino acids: CASSFGGEAFF. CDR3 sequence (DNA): TGCGCCAGCAGCTTCGGGGGTGAAGCTTTCTTT.

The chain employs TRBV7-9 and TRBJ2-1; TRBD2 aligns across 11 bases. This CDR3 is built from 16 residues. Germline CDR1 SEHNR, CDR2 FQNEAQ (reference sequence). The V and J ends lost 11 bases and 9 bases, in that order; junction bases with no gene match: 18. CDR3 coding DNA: TGTGCCTCGGGGGGTACTAGCGGGAGACAGTATAGTGAGCAGTTCTTC. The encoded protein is CASGGTSGRQYSEQFF.

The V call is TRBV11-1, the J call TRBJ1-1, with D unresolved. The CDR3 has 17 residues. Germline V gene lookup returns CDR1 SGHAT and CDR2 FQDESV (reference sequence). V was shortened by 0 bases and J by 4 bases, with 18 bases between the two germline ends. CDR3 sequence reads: CASSLARDPPATTEAFF. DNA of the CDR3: TGTGCCAGCAGCTTAGCGCGTGACCCCCCGGCCACCACTGAAGCTTTCTTT.

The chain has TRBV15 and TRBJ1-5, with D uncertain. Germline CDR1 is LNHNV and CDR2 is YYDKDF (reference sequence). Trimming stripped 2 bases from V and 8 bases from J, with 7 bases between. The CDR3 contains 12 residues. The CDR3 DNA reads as TGTGCCACCAGCAGACCTTCGGAGCCCCAGCATTTT. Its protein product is CATSRPSEPQHF.

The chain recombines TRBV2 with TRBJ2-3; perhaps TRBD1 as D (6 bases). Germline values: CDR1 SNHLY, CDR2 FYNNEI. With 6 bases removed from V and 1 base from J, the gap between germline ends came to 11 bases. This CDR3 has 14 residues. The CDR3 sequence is CASSHRVGTDTQYF. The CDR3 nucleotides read TGTGCCAGCAGCCACAGGGTGGGCACAGATACGCAGTATTTT.

The CDR3 DNA sequence: TGTGCCAGCAGTGTAACAGGGGGCGCGGGCACAGATACGCAGTATTTT. Its translation: CASSVTGGAGTDTQYF. This chain uses TRBV6-1 with TRBJ2-3; 9 nucleotides agree with TRBD1. The CDR3 has 16 residues. CDR1 MNHNS and CDR2 SASEGT come from the germline V gene. With V trimmed by 4 bases and J by 1 base, 6 bases remained unmatched.

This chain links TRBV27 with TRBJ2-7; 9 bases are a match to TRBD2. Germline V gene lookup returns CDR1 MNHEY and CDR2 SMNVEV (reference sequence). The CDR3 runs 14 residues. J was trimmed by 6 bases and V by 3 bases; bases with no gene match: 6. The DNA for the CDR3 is TGTGCCAGCAGTTTGTTAGCGGGAGCAGGCGAGCAGTACTTC. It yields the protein CASSLLAGAGEQYF.

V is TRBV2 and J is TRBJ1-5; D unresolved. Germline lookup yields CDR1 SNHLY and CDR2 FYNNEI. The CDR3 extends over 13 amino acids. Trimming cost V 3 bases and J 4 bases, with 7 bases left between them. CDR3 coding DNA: TGTGCCAGCAGTGAGGATTTGAATCAGCCCCAGCATTTT. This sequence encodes CASSEDLNQPQHF.

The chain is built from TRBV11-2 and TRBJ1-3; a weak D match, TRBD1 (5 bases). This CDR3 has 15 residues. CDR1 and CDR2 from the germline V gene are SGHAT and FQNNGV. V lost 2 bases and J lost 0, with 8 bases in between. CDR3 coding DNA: TGTGCCAGCAGCTTAACAGGCGGCTCTGGAAACACCATATATTTT. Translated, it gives CASSLTGGSGNTIYF.

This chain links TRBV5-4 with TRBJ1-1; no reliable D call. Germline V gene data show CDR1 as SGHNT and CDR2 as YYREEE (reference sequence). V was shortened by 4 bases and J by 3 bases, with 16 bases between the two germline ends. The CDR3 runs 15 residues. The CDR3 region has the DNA TGTGCCAGCAGCCCCGGGAGCCAGCGGGACACTGAAGCTTTCTTT. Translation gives CASSPGSQRDTEAFF.

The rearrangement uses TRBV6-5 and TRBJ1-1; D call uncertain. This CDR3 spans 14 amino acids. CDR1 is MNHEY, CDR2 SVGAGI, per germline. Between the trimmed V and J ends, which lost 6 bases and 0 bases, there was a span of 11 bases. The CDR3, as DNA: TGTGCCAGCAGCCCTGGACCCATGAACACTGAAGCTTTCTTT. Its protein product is CASSPGPMNTEAFF.

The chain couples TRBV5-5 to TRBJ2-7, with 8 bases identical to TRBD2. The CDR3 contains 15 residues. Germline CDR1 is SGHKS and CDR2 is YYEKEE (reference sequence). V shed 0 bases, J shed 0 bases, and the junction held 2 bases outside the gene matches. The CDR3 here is CASSLESGSSYEQYF. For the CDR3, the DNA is TGTGCCAGCAGCTTGGAAAGCGGGAGCTCCTACGAGCAGTACTTC.

The CDR3 spells CASSRTPDNLANGYTF. The CDR3 DNA is TGTGCCAGTAGTCGTACCCCGGACAATCTTGCCAACGGCTACACCTTC. The rearrangement links TRBV19 to TRBJ1-2, with D possibly being TRBD1 (5 bases). The germline V gene encodes CDR1 LNHDA and CDR2 SQIVND (reference sequence). This CDR3 has 16 residues. Trimming shortened V by 5 bases and J by 8 bases, and 24 bases separated the two germline ends. The full variable domain, completed using reference TRBV19 and TRBJ1-2, is DGGITQSPKYLFRKEGQNVTLSCEQNLNHDAMYWYRQDPGQGLRLIYYSQIVNDFQKGDIAEGYSVSREKKESFPLTVTSAQKNPTAFYLCASSRTPDNLANGYTFGSGTRLTVV.

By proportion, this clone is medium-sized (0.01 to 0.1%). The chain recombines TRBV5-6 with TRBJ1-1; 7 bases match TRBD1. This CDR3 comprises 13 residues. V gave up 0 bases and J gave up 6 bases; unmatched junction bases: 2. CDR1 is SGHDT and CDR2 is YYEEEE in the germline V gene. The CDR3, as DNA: TGTGCCAGCAGCTTGGGACAGGGAGCTGAAGCTTTCTTT. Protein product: CASSLGQGAEAFF.

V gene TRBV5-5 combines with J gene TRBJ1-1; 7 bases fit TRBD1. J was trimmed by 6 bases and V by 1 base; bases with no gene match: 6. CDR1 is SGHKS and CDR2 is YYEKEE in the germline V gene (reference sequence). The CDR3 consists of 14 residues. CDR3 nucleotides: TGTGCCAGCAGCTTGTATGGCCAGGGGGCTGAAGCTTTCTTT. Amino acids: CASSLYGQGAEAFF.

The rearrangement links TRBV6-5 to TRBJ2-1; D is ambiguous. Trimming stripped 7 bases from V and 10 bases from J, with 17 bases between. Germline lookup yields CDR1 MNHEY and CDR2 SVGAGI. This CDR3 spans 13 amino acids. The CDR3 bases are TGTGCCAGCAACCCCCGCGGAGCTCGGGAGCAGTTCTTC. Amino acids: CASNPRGAREQFF.